These 25 T cell receptor beta chains came from one sample sequenced in a study of shared clonotypes between healthy human individuals. The data were produced by immunoSEQ multiplex PCR, yet TCRdb's version contains in-frame clones alone and is incomplete. The sample contains 2 million to 3 million clones, approximately 94% of which appear only once. Input material: naive CD4+ T cells from PBMCs. Subset: CD45RA+ positively selected. The source of these receptors is a man between 18 and 35 years old in good health. Some clones in this sample may be carry-over from other donors' samples.

This sequence joins TRBV7-2 and TRBJ1-1; a possible D gene is TRBD1 (5 bases). The CDR3 runs 14 residues. V shed 5 bases and J shed 8 bases, with 18 bases lying between them. The germline V gene has CDR1 SGHTA and CDR2 FQGNSA. The CDR3 nucleotides read TGTGCCAGCAGCCTCATGGGGGGAAGGCCCGAAGCTTTCTTT. Translating it yields CASSLMGGRPEAFF.

The chain is built from TRBV7-2 and TRBJ2-1; possible D gene TRBD1, 6 bases. V was shortened by 5 bases and J by 10 bases, with 15 bases between the two germline ends. The CDR3 is 13 residues long. Germline V gene sequence: CDR1 SGHTA, CDR2 FQGNSA. CDR3 sequence (DNA): TGTGCCAGCAGCCTCGGGACACAGGACGAGCAGTTCTTC. It specifies CASSLGTQDEQFF.

This chain joins TRBV10-3 and TRBJ2-7; 9 nucleotides match TRBD1. In germline, CDR1 is ENHRY, CDR2 SYGVKD. The CDR3 runs to 15 residues. V was clipped by 1 base and J by 5 bases; unmatched bases: 6. CDR3: CAISEFTGGGHEQYF. The CDR3 bases are TGTGCCATCAGTGAGTTTACAGGGGGCGGTCACGAGCAGTACTTC.

V and J are TRBV9 and TRBJ2-2; D remains ambiguous. Trimming pared 4 bases from V and 2 bases from J, leaving 6 bases between. This CDR3 region has 13 residues. The germline CDR1 and CDR2 sequences are SGDLS and YYNGEE. CDR3 loop: CASSRSNTGELFF. CDR3 in DNA: TGTGCCAGCAGCCGAAGTAACACCGGGGAGCTGTTTTTT.

In the case of this clone: Different DNA sequences within this sample yield the same CDR3. The gene calls are TRBV27 and TRBJ2-7, with a possible D match to TRBD2 (7 bases). The CDR3 extends over 14 amino acids. Germline V gene sequence: CDR1 MNHEY, CDR2 SMNVEV (reference sequence). V lost 3 bases and J lost 2, with 11 bases in between. CDR3 nucleotides: TGTGCCAGCAGTTTTAGGGGGGGACCCTACGAGCAGTACTTC. Its translation is CASSFRGGPYEQYF.

This clone was recorded only once. This chain connects TRBV4-3 to TRBJ1-1; a possible D gene is TRBD1 (5 bases). Germline CDR1 is LGHNA and CDR2 is YSLEER. The V gene lost 1 base and the J gene lost 4 bases, with 13 bases spanning the gap. CDR3 length: 15 amino acids. CDR3 residues: CASSQAGGGGTEAFF. In DNA form, the CDR3 reads TGCGCCAGCAGCCAAGCCGGGGGTGGGGGCACTGAAGCTTTCTTT.

This clone showed up just once. This rearrangement joins TRBV6-4 to TRBJ2-3; D may be TRBD1 or TRBD2 (5 bases each). The length of the CDR3 is 15 residues. Germline CDR1 reads MRHNA; CDR2 reads SNTAGT. V lost 1 base, J lost 1 base, and 9 bases lay in between. CDR3 in DNA: TGTGCCAGCAGTGACTGGGGGAGCGGCACAGATACGCAGTATTTT. This gives the protein CASSDWGSGTDTQYF.

The rearrangement uses TRBV2 and TRBJ2-7, with D perhaps TRBD1 (5 bases). This CDR3 is built from 13 residues. Trimming left V 5 bases short and J 1 base short, with 9 bases between. The germline gives CDR1 SNHLY, CDR2 FYNNEI. The CDR3 here is CASSTTESYEQYF. In DNA form, the CDR3 reads TGTGCCAGCAGTACGACAGAATCCTACGAGCAGTACTTC.

The chain combines TRBV1 with TRBJ2-7. TRBV1 is a recognized pseudogene. The CDR3 length is 15 residues. Here the CDR3 reads CTSSQGQRAAYEQYF. The CDR3 nucleotides read TGCACCAGCAGCCAAGGACAGAGGGCAGCCTACGAGCAGTACTTC.

This clone was counted a single time. J is TRBJ2-1 and V is TRBV5-1; 14 nucleotides align to TRBD2. The length of the CDR3 is 16 residues. Germline-derived CDR1 and CDR2 are SGHRS and YFSETQ. Losses at the gene ends were 3 bases for V and 8 bases for J; bases not matched to a gene: 7. The CDR3 region is CASSWGLAGEGYEQFF. CDR3 DNA sequence: TGCGCCAGCAGCTGGGGACTAGCGGGAGAAGGCTATGAGCAGTTCTTC. The full variable domain, rest sourced from reference TRBV5-1 and TRBJ2-1, is KAGVTQTPRYLIKTRGQQVTLSCSPISGHRSVSWYQQTPGQGLQFLFEYFSETQRNKGNFPGRFSGRQFSNSRSEMNVSTLELGDSALYLCASSWGLAGEGYEQFFGPGTRLTVL.

As for this clone: The sample contains more than one DNA sequence encoding this CDR3. V gene TRBV7-3 combines with J gene TRBJ2-1; D gene ambiguous. V was trimmed by 2 bases and J by 5 bases, leaving 7 bases between them. The CDR3 spans 13 residues. Germline CDR1 is SGHTA and CDR2 is FQGTGA. Here the CDR3 DNA reads TGTGCCAGCAGCTTAGGGCTCGACAATGAGCAGTTCTTC. Translated, it gives CASSLGLDNEQFF.

This clone was observed a single time. This sequence joins TRBV6-1 and TRBJ1-2; D is uncertain. CDR3 size: 14 residues. V was shortened by 10 bases and J by 4 bases, with 19 bases between the two germline ends. Germline V CDR1 and CDR2: MNHNS, SASEGT. CDR3 coding DNA: TGTGCCACGTCCCTTGGGTGGCAGACCTATGGCTACACCTTC. Translated, it gives CATSLGWQTYGYTF.

This chain links TRBV2 with TRBJ2-2; TRBD1 aligns across 8 bases. Germline CDR1 reads SNHLY; CDR2 reads FYNNEI. CDR3 size: 15 residues. The V segment lost 5 bases and the J segment 7 bases; nucleotides outside the gene matches: 9. CDR3 region: CASSRTGRGRGELFF. CDR3 coding DNA: TGTGCCAGCAGTAGGACAGGGCGTGGACGCGGGGAGCTGTTTTTT.

This sequence joins TRBV5-1 and TRBJ2-3; D remains ambiguous. Germline CDR1 and CDR2: SGHRS and YFSETQ. This CDR3 region has 15 residues. Trimming took off 4 bases at V and 0 bases at J, with 12 bases between the two ends. The CDR3: CASSPTGLSTDTQYF. CDR3 DNA: TGCGCCAGCAGCCCCACGGGCCTAAGCACAGATACGCAGTATTTT. The full variable domain, completed using reference TRBV5-1 and TRBJ2-3, is KAGVTQTPRYLIKTRGQQVTLSCSPISGHRSVSWYQQTPGQGLQFLFEYFSETQRNKGNFPGRFSGRQFSNSRSEMNVSTLELGDSALYLCASSPTGLSTDTQYFGPGTRLTVL.

This chain connects TRBV28 to TRBJ1-2; D call uncertain. Germline-derived CDR1 and CDR2 are MDHEN and SYDVKM. This CDR3 region has 13 residues. V shed 4 bases and J shed 7 bases, with 13 bases lying between them. In DNA form, the CDR3 reads TGTGCCAGCAGTTCCTCCTCGTGGGGTGGCTACACCTTC. It is translated as CASSSSSWGGYTF.

In this sample, this clone turned up a few times. The chain combines TRBV28 with TRBJ1-1; D uncertain. Germline V gene data show CDR1 as MDHEN and CDR2 as SYDVKM. The CDR3 loop spans 14 amino acids. V lost 2 bases to trimming and J lost 4 bases, with 11 bases between them. CDR3 coding DNA: TGTGCCAGCAGTTTACCGACAACGCGCACTGAAGCTTTCTTT. Residues: CASSLPTTRTEAFF.

Remarks on this clone: Other DNA sequences in the sample encode the same CDR3. CDR3 coding DNA: TGTGCCAGCAGCCCTCGGGACTCTACCTACGAGCAGTACTTC. It translates to CASSPRDSTYEQYF. The V gene is TRBV4-2, the J gene TRBJ2-7; possible D gene TRBD2, 6 bases. V was trimmed by 4 bases and J by 2 bases, leaving 12 bases between them. The CDR3 runs to 14 residues. Germline assignment: CDR1 LGHNA and CDR2 YNFKEQ.

The V gene is TRBV7-6, the J gene TRBJ2-3; D perhaps matches TRBD2 (6 bases). CDR1 is SGHVS, CDR2 FNYEAQ, per germline. Deletions cut 1 base from V and 6 bases from J, with 17 bases between. This CDR3 contains 16 residues. The CDR3 DNA reads as TGTGCCAGCAGCTTAGGCGTGGCGGGACCAAGCGATACGCAGTATTTT. This sequence encodes CASSLGVAGPSDTQYF.

About this clone itself: Other DNA sequences in the sample encode the same CDR3. V and J are TRBV11-2 and TRBJ2-1, with D perhaps TRBD1 or TRBD2 (5 bases each). Germline V gene data show CDR1 as SGHAT and CDR2 as FQNNGV. The V gene lost 5 bases and the J gene lost 2 bases, with 10 bases spanning the gap. The CDR3 runs to 14 residues. The CDR3 sequence is CASSLGTTYNEQFF. The DNA for the CDR3 is TGTGCCAGCAGCCTTGGGACCACCTACAATGAGCAGTTCTTC.

The chain is built from TRBV27 and TRBJ1-6; D unclear. Per germline, CDR1 MNHEY and CDR2 SMNVEV (reference sequence). Trimming shortened V by 3 bases and J by 4 bases, and 4 bases separated the two germline ends. The CDR3 spans 13 residues. The CDR3 bases are TGTGCCAGCAGTTTTGGGTATAATTCACCCCTCCACTTT. This translates into CASSFGYNSPLHF.

The chain has TRBV5-1 and TRBJ2-1, with TRBD2 identical over 9 bases. J gave up 4 bases and V 5 bases, and 10 bases lay outside the gene matches. The CDR3 consists of 16 residues. CDR1 and CDR2 from the germline V gene are SGHRS and YFSETQ. CDR3 sequence (DNA): TGCGCCAGCAGATTTACTCCGGGACTAGCTTACAATGAGCAGTTCTTC. It specifies CASRFTPGLAYNEQFF.

This chain uses TRBV5-1 with TRBJ2-5; D is perhaps TRBD2 (5 bases). V lost 0 bases, J lost 1 base, and 10 bases lay in between. The CDR3 has 15 amino acids. Per germline, CDR1 SGHRS and CDR2 YFSETQ. Written as DNA, the CDR3 is TGCGCCAGCAGCTTGGGGGGTGGGAGCCAAGAGACCCAGTACTTC. It is translated as CASSLGGGSQETQYF.

V and J are TRBV7-9 and TRBJ2-7; D is perhaps TRBD1 or TRBD2 (6 bases each). This CDR3 region has 15 residues. Trimming removed 3 bases at V and 7 bases at J, with 19 bases between. The germline CDR1 and CDR2 sequences are SEHNR and FQNEAQ (reference sequence). The CDR3 DNA reads as TGTGCCAGCAGCTTGGGATCGGGGGCCCTGCCTGAGCAGTACTTC. Protein: CASSLGSGALPEQYF.

The chain links TRBV29-1 to TRBJ2-5; D is ambiguous. The CDR3 is 12 residues long. Germline-derived CDR1 and CDR2 are SQVTM and ANQGSEA. V was cut by 2 bases and J by 5 bases, with 9 bases left in between. This CDR3 reads CSVESGVETQYF. The CDR3 coding sequence is TGCAGCGTTGAATCTGGAGTCGAGACCCAGTACTTC.

In its sample, this clone was seen once. The rearrangement uses TRBV11-3 and TRBJ2-7, with D possibly matching TRBD1 (6 bases). The germline V gene encodes CDR1 SGHNT and CDR2 YENEEA. This CDR3 is built from 18 residues. Trimming left V 5 bases short and J 1 base short, with 24 bases between. The DNA of the CDR3 is TGTGCCAGCAGCAGCCCCCTGGTGACGGGTAGGGGGTCCTACGAGCAGTACTTC. Its protein is CASSSPLVTGRGSYEQYF.